The 10 T cell receptor beta chains below were found in one sample sequenced in a study of sequential checkpoint blockade in melanoma. Treatment in this sample: randomized to nivolumab then ipilimumab (arm A) or the reverse (arm B). Data came from immunoSEQ multiplex PCR; TCRdb stores just in-frame clones and leaves some out. The repertoire holds about 7,100 clones, with about 80% as singletons. The sequencing used CD8+ T cells sorted from blood (inferred from file names), collected from a patient given nivolumab and ipilimumab in sequence. These receptors originate from a human donor with melanoma.

The chain is built from TRBV9 and TRBJ1-3; D not certain. Trimming took off 0 bases at V and 3 bases at J, with 13 bases between the two ends. In germline, CDR1 is SGDLS, CDR2 YYNGEE. The CDR3 loop spans 16 amino acids. In nucleotides, the CDR3 is TGTGCCAGCAGCGTAGCGAGAGGCGCGGGTGGAAACACCATATATTTT. Its translation: CASSVARGAGGNTIYF.

The chain is built from TRBV7-7 and TRBJ2-6, with no clear D. Germline-derived CDR1 and CDR2 are SSHAT and FNYEAQ (reference sequence). The ends were cut back, 5 bases at V and 5 bases at J, with 19 bases in the middle. The CDR3 spans 17 residues. The CDR3, as DNA: TGTGCCAGCAGCGGCAGAACGCCACAAAGTCGGGCCAACGTCCTGACTTTC. As protein: CASSGRTPQSRANVLTF.

The sample holds a few counts of this clone. This chain joins TRBV7-3 and TRBJ1-1; D gene unclear. V lost 2 bases to trimming and J lost 4 bases, with 11 bases between them. The CDR3 consists of 14 residues. Germline V gene lookup returns CDR1 SGHTA and CDR2 FQGTGA. The CDR3 DNA reads as TGTGCCAGCAGCTTATATGGTGGCAGCACTGAAGCTTTCTTT. Translating it yields CASSLYGGSTEAFF.

By frequency in the sample, this clone is medium-sized (0.01 to 0.1%). This chain joins TRBV19 and TRBJ2-1; TRBD2 might be the D (7 bases). Germline CDR1 is LNHDA and CDR2 is SQIVND (reference sequence). The CDR3 extends over 13 amino acids. The ends were cut back, 5 bases at V and 6 bases at J, with 11 bases in the middle. The CDR3 reads CASSHRGGNEQFF. The CDR3 coding sequence is TGTGCCAGTAGTCATAGGGGGGGCAATGAGCAGTTCTTC.

The gene calls are TRBV27 and TRBJ2-7, with TRBD2 matching 7 bases. The CDR3 runs 14 residues. The V gene's germline CDR1 is MNHEY and CDR2 SMNVEV (reference sequence). V dropped 2 bases and J dropped 3; count of bases not matched to a gene: 4. In DNA, the CDR3 is TGTGCCAGCAGTTTAGCGGGAGACCGCTACGAGCAGTACTTC. Encoded protein: CASSLAGDRYEQYF.

The chain couples TRBV27 to TRBJ2-1; 7 bases fit TRBD2. The CDR3 is 14 amino acids. Germline CDR1 MNHEY, CDR2 SMNVEV (reference sequence). J was trimmed by 3 bases and V by 5 bases; bases with no gene match: 4. The CDR3 nucleotides read TGTGCCAGCAGTCGCCGGGGGGACTACAATGAGCAGTTCTTC. Residues: CASSRRGDYNEQFF.

The rearrangement links TRBV27 to TRBJ1-5; D uncertain. CDR3 size: 15 residues. The ends were cut back, 6 bases at V and 0 bases at J, with 12 bases in the middle. Germline V gene lookup returns CDR1 MNHEY and CDR2 SMNVEV (reference sequence). The CDR3 DNA reads as TGTGCCAGCAGAACCCGAGGGTATAGCAATCAGCCCCAGCATTTT. Residues: CASRTRGYSNQPQHF.

V and J are TRBV9 and TRBJ2-3; 9 bases line up with TRBD2. The CDR3 loop spans 17 amino acids. Trimming removed 0 bases from V and 5 bases from J; junction bases left unmatched: 10. Per germline, CDR1 SGDLS and CDR2 YYNGEE. Here the CDR3 DNA reads TGTGCCAGCAGCGTAGATGGGCGGGAGGGCCCTAAAGATACGCAGTATTTT. Amino acid sequence: CASSVDGREGPKDTQYF. The variable domain in full, with the rest retrieved from reference TRBV9 and TRBJ2-3, is DSGVTQTPKHLITATGQRVTLRCSPRSGDLSVYWYQQSLDQGLQFLIQYYNGEERAKGNILERFSAQQFPDLHSELNLSSLELGDSALYFCASSVDGREGPKDTQYFGPGTRLTVL.

This CDR3 is CASSIFRGSDTEAFF. CDR3 nucleotide sequence: TGTGCCAGTAGTATATTCAGGGGTTCGGACACTGAAGCTTTCTTT. This chain links TRBV19 with TRBJ1-1; D is possibly TRBD1 (6 bases). This CDR3 contains 15 residues. Deletions cut 2 bases from V and 3 bases from J, with 13 bases between. CDR1 is LNHDA and CDR2 is SQIVND in the germline V gene (reference sequence).

The gene calls are TRBV13 and TRBJ2-4, with 8 nucleotides matching TRBD2. The CDR3 loop spans 19 amino acids. V was pared by 3 bases and J by 4 bases, with 17 bases of the junction left unmatched. The germline V gene has CDR1 PRHDT and CDR2 FYEKMQ (reference sequence). For the CDR3, the DNA is TGTGCCAGCAGCTTCTTGAATGAGCGGGAGTACGGGGGAAAAAACATTCAGTACTTC. It translates to CASSFLNEREYGGKNIQYF.